Below, one T cell receptor beta chain is given with its context. Its target is not known. This record belongs to a study of T-cell memory formation after mild COVID-19. The CDR3 has 14 residues. V lost 2 bases and J lost 1, with 9 bases in between. Germline V gene lookup returns CDR1 SGDLS and CDR2 YYNGEE. Constant-segment primers served in 5'RACE that generated TCR alpha and TCR beta cDNA libraries bearing sample barcodes and UMIs. TCRdb ran MiXCR on the 5' RACE reads and lists one entry per CDR3 protein. The sample records roughly 250,000 distinct CDR3 sequences, over 15% being singletons. Broader study findings: Balance between CD4 and CD8 was seen in clones contracting day 15 to 85, and a CD4+ lean was seen in later expanders. Pre-infection memory held some responding clones, suggesting pre-existing cross-reactive T cells responded.

The chain employs TRBV9 and TRBJ1-2; D gene unclear. Input material: PBMCs or a T cell subset sorted from them (not recorded which). The source is a young man who had mild COVID-19 (a few samples of this study predate the infection). Cell type and time point are not known. CDR3 loop: CASSVLEINYGYTF. CDR3 DNA sequence: TGTGCCAGCAGCGTGTTGGAGATTAACTATGGCTACACCTTC.